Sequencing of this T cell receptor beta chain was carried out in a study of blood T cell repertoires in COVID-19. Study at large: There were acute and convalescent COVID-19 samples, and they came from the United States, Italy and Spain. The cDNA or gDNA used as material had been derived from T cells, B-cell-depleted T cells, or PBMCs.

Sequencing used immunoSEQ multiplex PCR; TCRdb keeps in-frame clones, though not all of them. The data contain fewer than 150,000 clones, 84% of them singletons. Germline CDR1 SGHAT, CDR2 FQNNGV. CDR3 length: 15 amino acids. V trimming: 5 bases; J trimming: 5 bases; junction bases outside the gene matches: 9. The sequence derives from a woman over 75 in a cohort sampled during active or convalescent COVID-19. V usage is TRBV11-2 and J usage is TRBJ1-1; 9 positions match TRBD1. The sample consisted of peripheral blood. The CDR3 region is CASSLPQGARTEAFF. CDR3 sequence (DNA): TGTGCCAGCAGCCTGCCACAGGGGGCGAGGACTGAAGCTTTCTTT.